A selection of T cell receptor beta chains follows, all from one sample in a study of shared clonotypes between healthy human individuals. The data were produced by immunoSEQ multiplex PCR, yet TCRdb's version contains in-frame clones alone and is incomplete. The sample shows over a million clones, roughly 96% of them seen only once. Source material: naive CD4+ T cells sorted from blood. These receptors all stem from a man under 40 in good health. The conserved cysteine and the conserved F or W are not part of the CDR3 here. A D gene is named only where the DNA matches it firmly. The size field is filled for only some rows; it gives once, few, many or a size class.

J | V | D | size | CDR3
TRBJ2-2 | TRBV30 | NA | NA | AWSVDFGYGTGELF
TRBJ2-3 | TRBV7-9 | NA | NA | ASSRAQGTQY
TRBJ1-5 | TRBV7-9 | NA | NA | ASSLAGHSNQPQH
TRBJ2-2 | TRBV7-3 | NA | NA | ASSFLGTGELF
TRBJ2-7 | TRBV7-2 | NA | NA | ASSLLGAFYEQY
TRBJ1-5 | TRBV9 | NA | NA | ASSVDSSQPQH
TRBJ1-1 | TRBV21-1 | NA | NA | ASSKGDEAF
TRBJ1-1 | TRBV18 | NA | NA | ASSPITTIEVTEAF
TRBJ1-2 | TRBV7-2 | NA | NA | ASSFDSYYGYT
TRBJ1-3 | TRBV6-1 | NA | NA | ASTYSTSGNTIY
TRBJ2-2 | TRBV7-9 | NA | NA | ASSLALGNTGELF
TRBJ1-1 | TRBV29-1 | NA | NA | SVVANTEAF
TRBJ2-1 | TRBV29-1 | TRBD2 | NA | SGTPTTSGRISSYNEQF
TRBJ2-2 | TRBV5-1 | NA | NA | ASKSAFNTGELF
TRBJ2-1 | TRBV6-6 | NA | NA | ASSYFEINEQF
TRBJ1-5 | TRBV13 | TRBD1 | NA | ASSYSGGNQPQH
TRBJ2-3 | TRBV6-4 | TRBD2 | NA | ASSVAGVKDTQY
TRBJ2-3 | TRBV15 | TRBD1 | NA | ATSTDRTTDTQY
TRBJ2-2 | TRBV7-3 | TRBD1 | NA | ASRGQPFTGELF
TRBJ2-5 | TRBV14 | NA | NA | ASSRGSRSWETQY
TRBJ1-2 | TRBV10-3 | TRBD1 | NA | AISGRDREYEAYGYT
TRBJ1-1 | TRBV4-3 | NA | once | ASSQVRQYAEAF
TRBJ2-2 | TRBV11-1 | TRBD2 | NA | ASSLGRPDAGAGELF
TRBJ2-2 | TRBV15 | NA | NA | ATRSEKGDWVTGELF
TRBJ1-5 | TRBV7-8 | TRBD1 | NA | ASSPGQGYMSNQPQH
TRBJ2-5 | TRBV20-1 | NA | NA | SARATETQY
TRBJ1-2 | TRBV7-9 | NA | NA | ASSTEIGESSIYGYT
TRBJ1-2 | TRBV11-1 | TRBD1 | NA | ASSPGTGPEGGYT
TRBJ2-7 | TRBV28 | NA | NA | ASLRQGSFGSYEQY
TRBJ2-1 | TRBV11-2 | NA | NA | ASSSRGAKNEQF
TRBJ2-3 | TRBV25-1 | TRBD2 | NA | ASTLAGGTDTQY
TRBJ2-5 | TRBV2 | TRBD1 | NA | ASSVGGVGETQY
TRBJ2-7 | TRBV7-2 | TRBD2 | NA | ASSQYRTSDHEQY
TRBJ1-5 | TRBV9 | NA | NA | ASSGIHSNQPQH
TRBJ2-2 | TRBV9 | NA | NA | ASTRTGELF
TRBJ2-3 | TRBV5-1 | TRBD2 | NA | ASSLKAGDRTQY
TRBJ1-5 | TRBV27 | TRBD1 | NA | ASRRTGGLGQPQH
TRBJ2-7 | TRBV5-1 | TRBD1 | NA | ASSSGQLYEQY
TRBJ1-5 | TRBV19 | NA | once | ASARTEVRPQH
TRBJ1-1 | TRBV5-5 | NA | NA | ASSLSVGLTEAF
TRBJ1-3 | TRBV6-1 | TRBD1 | NA | ASRGQGRNTIY
TRBJ2-1 | TRBV28 | TRBD1 | NA | ASSLTGGLLKRGEQF
TRBJ1-1 | TRBV4-1 | TRBD1 | NA | ASSQDEWAGGRGTEAF
TRBJ2-5 | TRBV7-9 | TRBD1 | NA | ASSQTGLETQY
TRBJ2-5 | TRBV30 | NA | NA | AWSFGETQY
TRBJ2-1 | TRBV7-3 | NA | NA | ASSPGPYPPNNEQF
TRBJ1-2 | TRBV27 | NA | NA | ASSLFGTQGNYYGYT
TRBJ2-1 | TRBV9 | NA | NA | ASSAQKANIQF
TRBJ2-7 | TRBV18 | TRBD1 | NA | ASSPLTGGSSYEQY